The 30 T cell receptor beta chains reported below all come from one sample, sequenced in a study of shared clonotypes between healthy human individuals. TCRdb's copy holds only in-frame clones and misses some; the assay was immunoSEQ multiplex PCR. The top ten clones hold about 0.45% of a sample with approximately 1.5 million clones, approximately 98% of them seen once. The sequencing input was naive CD4+ T cells sorted from blood. Indicated subset: CD45RA+ positively selected. These receptor sequences come from a man aged 25-40 years in good health.

CDR3: CSAPRHGYTF. DNA of the CDR3: TGCAGTGCCCCACGTCATGGCTACACCTTC. This chain connects TRBV20-1 to TRBJ1-2, with D hard to call. Per the germline V gene, CDR1 is DFQATT and CDR2 is SNEGSKA (reference sequence). The CDR3 length is 10 residues. V dropped 6 bases and J dropped 6 bases, with 8 bases sitting between them.

The V gene is TRBV9, the J gene TRBJ2-7; a weak D match, TRBD2 (6 bases). Germline assignment: CDR1 SGDLS and CDR2 YYNGEE. V shed 0 bases and J shed 3 bases, with 13 bases lying between them. The CDR3 is 15 amino acids. CDR3 bases: TGTGCCAGCAGCGTAGAGGGAGGTCTTGGCTACGAGCAGTACTTC. It yields the protein CASSVEGGLGYEQYF.

V is TRBV5-1 and J is TRBJ2-7; 7 positions agree with TRBD1. The CDR3 covers 14 residues. J was trimmed by 4 bases and V by 2 bases; bases with no gene match: 6. Germline lookup yields CDR1 SGHRS and CDR2 YFSETQ. CDR3 amino acids: CASSFGTAIYEQYF. Written as DNA, the CDR3 is TGCGCCAGCAGCTTCGGGACAGCAATTTACGAGCAGTACTTC.

DNA for the CDR3: TGTGCCAGCAGTGGGGAGCTAGTCGCAAACATTCAGTACTTC. Protein sequence: CASSGELVANIQYF. This chain connects TRBV2 to TRBJ2-4; D is possibly TRBD2 (5 bases). The CDR3 has 14 amino acids. Germline V gene sequence: CDR1 SNHLY, CDR2 FYNNEI. V was shortened by 4 bases and J by 6 bases, with 13 bases between the two germline ends.

The rearrangement uses TRBV7-3 and TRBJ2-3; D is possibly TRBD1 or TRBD2 (5 bases each). Germline CDR1 is SGHTA and CDR2 is FQGTGA. The V end lost 3 bases, the J end lost 3 bases, and 13 bases lay between the germline ends. This CDR3 is built from 15 residues. The DNA for the CDR3 is TGTGCCAGCAGCTTCTCCAGGGAGAGAACAGATACGCAGTATTTT. Translation gives CASSFSRERTDTQYF.

The chain links TRBV5-1 to TRBJ1-1, with 11 nucleotides matching TRBD1. This CDR3 spans 16 amino acids. CDR1 and CDR2 (germline): SGHRS, YFSETQ. Trimming at V came to 3 bases and at J to 2 bases, leaving 6 bases not matched to a gene. CDR3 region: CASSSVGQGENTEAFF. The CDR3, as DNA: TGCGCCAGCAGCTCTGTGGGACAGGGGGAAAACACTGAAGCTTTCTTT.

The chain recombines TRBV5-1 with TRBJ2-5; D may match TRBD1 or TRBD2 (5 bases each). V was trimmed by 7 bases and J by 7 bases, leaving 17 bases between them. Per the germline V gene, CDR1 is SGHRS and CDR2 is YFSETQ. CDR3 length: 13 residues. The CDR3 region has the DNA TGCGCCAGCTCCGAGGGGCCCCTGGGGACCCAGTACTTC. Amino acids: CASSEGPLGTQYF.

The count of this clone is one. The genes are TRBV7-9 and TRBJ2-7; D may be TRBD1 (5 bases). Per germline, CDR1 SEHNR and CDR2 FQNEAQ (reference sequence). This CDR3 has 16 residues. The ends were cut back, 1 base at V and 6 bases at J, with 19 bases in the middle. The CDR3 DNA reads TGTGCCAGCAGCTTAGGATCCCTTGGCGAACAGGCCGAGCAGTACTTC. Translation gives CASSLGSLGEQAEQYF.

This rearrangement joins TRBV6-5 to TRBJ1-1, with D tentatively TRBD1 (6 bases). V was shortened by 6 bases and J by 5 bases, with 16 bases between the two germline ends. The germline CDR1 and CDR2 sequences are MNHEY and SVGAGI. CDR3 length equals 14 residues. In DNA, the CDR3 is TGTGCCAGCAGGAGAGACGGGGGCGAGACTGAAGCTTTCTTT. Protein product: CASRRDGGETEAFF.

This chain links TRBV19 with TRBJ2-3; D is ambiguous. The germline CDR1 and CDR2 sequences are LNHDA and SQIVND (reference sequence). Deletions cut 3 bases from V and 4 bases from J, with 8 bases between. The CDR3 length is 13 residues. CDR3 amino acids: CASSMSRADTQYF. The DNA for the CDR3 is TGTGCCAGTAGTATGTCGCGTGCAGATACGCAGTATTTT.

This chain connects TRBV7-9 to TRBJ2-5; the match to TRBD2 covers 7 bases. CDR3 length: 15 residues. V dropped 5 bases and J dropped 3; count of bases not matched to a gene: 9. Germline loops: CDR1 SEHNR, CDR2 FQNEAQ (reference sequence). This CDR3 is CASSLRLAAEETQYF. The CDR3 nucleotides read TGTGCCAGCAGCCTTCGACTAGCTGCCGAAGAGACCCAGTACTTC.

The CDR3, as DNA: TGTGCCAGCAGCCAAGTAACTAACCCCCTGGGGGTTGAGCAGTTCTTC. Its protein product is CASSQVTNPLGVEQFF. J is TRBJ2-1 and V is TRBV14, with D perhaps matching TRBD1 or TRBD2 (5 bases each). This CDR3 is built from 16 residues. V lost 1 base and J 9 bases, leaving 19 bases between the germline ends. Germline lookup yields CDR1 SGHDN and CDR2 FVKESK.

This chain joins TRBV25-1 and TRBJ2-3, with 8 bases lining up with TRBD2. Losses at the gene ends were 7 bases for V and 3 bases for J; bases not matched to a gene: 12. Germline V lookup: CDR1 MGHDK, CDR2 SYGVNS. The length of the CDR3 is 16 residues. In DNA, the CDR3 is TGTGCCAGCATGGGTCGGGAGGGCCGGGGTACAGATACGCAGTATTTT. Protein: CASMGREGRGTDTQYF.

The chain couples TRBV4-2 to TRBJ2-2; the D is unclear. Trimming took off 0 bases at V and 7 bases at J, with 6 bases between the two ends. The CDR3 has 13 residues. Germline V gives CDR1 LGHNA, CDR2 YNFKEQ. The CDR3 spells CASSQDGRGELFF. CDR3 nucleotide sequence: TGTGCCAGCAGCCAAGATGGACGCGGGGAGCTGTTTTTT.

This rearrangement joins TRBV6-5 to TRBJ2-7; D gene uncertain. V lost 0 bases and J lost 0, with 12 bases in between. The CDR3 totals 16 residues. Germline V gives CDR1 MNHEY, CDR2 SVGAGI. CDR3 protein: CASSYSWVGPSYEQYF. CDR3 nucleotides: TGTGCCAGCAGTTACTCGTGGGTAGGGCCCTCCTACGAGCAGTACTTC.

The rearrangement uses TRBV7-9 and TRBJ2-3, with 8 bases fitting TRBD2. V lost 5 bases, J lost 2 bases, and 9 bases stayed unmatched. Germline CDR1 and CDR2: SEHNR and FQNEAQ (reference sequence). This CDR3 region has 16 residues. CDR3 nucleotide sequence: TGTGCCAGCAGCGCCCTCGGGAGGGAACCCACAGATACGCAGTATTTT. This encodes CASSALGREPTDTQYF.

The chain recombines TRBV4-1 with TRBJ2-2, with 8 bases identical to TRBD2. CDR1 is MGHRA and CDR2 is YSYEKL in the germline V gene. Trimming removed 2 bases from V and 5 bases from J; junction bases left unmatched: 4. The CDR3 extends over 15 amino acids. CDR3 loop: CASSQIAGNTGELFF. CDR3 DNA: TGCGCCAGCAGCCAAATAGCGGGAAATACCGGGGAGCTGTTTTTT.

On this clone itself: The sample holds other DNA sequences that translate to the same CDR3. V gene TRBV7-6 combines with J gene TRBJ2-1, with 9 nucleotides matching TRBD2. CDR1 SGHVS and CDR2 FNYEAQ come from the germline V gene. The J segment lost 9 bases and the V segment lost 1 base, leaving 7 bases of the junction unmatched. This CDR3 spans 15 amino acids. The CDR3 bases are TGTGCCAGCAGCTTAGGGGCGGGAGGGCCTGGTGAGCAGTTCTTC. The encoded protein is CASSLGAGGPGEQFF.

The rearrangement joins TRBV5-4 to TRBJ2-3; 10 bases are a match to TRBD2. CDR3 size: 16 residues. The germline gives CDR1 SGHNT, CDR2 YYREEE (reference sequence). Trimming at V came to 1 base and at J to 6 bases, leaving 8 bases not matched to a gene. CDR3 sequence: CASSLNLAGGVDTQYF. CDR3 bases: TGTGCCAGCAGCTTGAATTTAGCGGGAGGAGTGGATACGCAGTATTTT.

This rearrangement joins TRBV4-1 to TRBJ2-1, with 15 positions matching TRBD2. Unmatched junction bases numbered 4, after V lost 4 bases and J lost 15 bases. The CDR3 is 13 amino acids. In germline, CDR1 is MGHRA, CDR2 YSYEKL. This chain's CDR3 is CASSPGLAGGAFF. CDR3 bases: TGCGCCAGCAGCCCCGGACTAGCGGGAGGGGCGTTCTTC.

The J gene is TRBJ1-4, the V gene TRBV9; TRBD1 matches at 10 bases. The trim removed 4 bases at V and 4 bases at J, leaving 7 bases unmatched. The CDR3 has 16 residues. CDR1 and CDR2 (germline): SGDLS, YYNGEE. The CDR3: CASSRTGGIGNEKLFF. The CDR3 nucleotides read TGTGCCAGCAGCCGGACAGGGGGAATAGGTAATGAAAAACTGTTTTTT.

J is TRBJ2-2 and V is TRBV28; 7 bases match TRBD2. Germline CDR1 MDHEN, CDR2 SYDVKM. CDR3 size: 16 residues. J was trimmed by 5 bases and V by 4 bases; bases with no gene match: 10. The CDR3 region has the DNA TGTGCCAGCAGTTCCTACCGGGACTACCTAACCGGGGAGCTGTTTTTT. Encoded protein: CASSSYRDYLTGELFF. Based on the CDR3 plus reference TRBV28 and TRBJ2-2, the full variable domain is DVKVTQSSRYLVKRTGEKVFLECVQDMDHENMFWYRQDPGLGLRLIYFSYDVKMKEKGDIPEGYSVSREKKERFSLILESASTNQTSMYLCASSSYRDYLTGELFFGEGSRLTVL.

The genes are TRBV6-1 and TRBJ1-5, with D unclear. The ends were cut back, 3 bases at V and 4 bases at J, with 7 bases in the middle. The CDR3 is 13 residues long. Germline values: CDR1 MNHNS, CDR2 SASEGT. CDR3 loop: CASSDFRNQPQHF. The CDR3, as DNA: TGTGCCAGCAGTGACTTCAGGAATCAGCCCCAGCATTTT.

The rearrangement uses TRBV19 and TRBJ2-1, with D hard to call. The germline V and J ends were trimmed by 2 bases and 1 base, with 9 bases remaining between them. Germline assignment: CDR1 LNHDA and CDR2 SQIVND (reference sequence). This CDR3 spans 15 amino acids. CDR3 in DNA: TGTGCCAGTAGTATACGGTATTCTTCCTACAATGAGCAGTTCTTC. Translating gives CASSIRYSSYNEQFF.

This sequence joins TRBV7-9 and TRBJ2-5; 14 bases agree with TRBD2. J was trimmed by 3 bases and V by 5 bases; bases with no gene match: 5. Germline V gene lookup returns CDR1 SEHNR and CDR2 FQNEAQ (reference sequence). The CDR3 is 16 residues long. CDR3 in amino acids: CASSEGTSGSKETQYF. The CDR3 bases are TGTGCCAGCAGCGAAGGGACTAGCGGGAGTAAAGAGACCCAGTACTTC.

The chain has TRBV13 and TRBJ2-3; D is unclear. V shed 2 bases and J shed 2 bases, with 5 bases lying between them. Per germline, CDR1 PRHDT and CDR2 FYEKMQ (reference sequence). The CDR3 is 13 amino acids. This CDR3 is CASSLRVTDTQYF. CDR3 coding DNA: TGTGCCAGCAGCTTAAGGGTCACAGATACGCAGTATTTT.

The chain links TRBV7-2 to TRBJ2-1; TRBD1 is a possible D gene (5 bases). Trimming pared 6 bases from V and 2 bases from J, leaving 14 bases between. There are 15 residues in the CDR3. The germline V gene encodes CDR1 SGHTA and CDR2 FQGNSA. The CDR3 nucleotides are TGTGCCAGCAGAACCTGGGGCGGCACCTACAATGAGCAGTTCTTC. Protein: CASRTWGGTYNEQFF. Drawing the rest from reference TRBV7-2 and TRBJ2-1, the complete variable domain is GAGVSQSPSNKVTEKGKDVELRCDPISGHTALYWYRQSLGQGLEFLIYFQGNSAPDKSGLPSDRFSAERTGGSVSTLTIQRTQQEDSAVYLCASRTWGGTYNEQFFGPGTRLTVL.

This chain uses TRBV28 with TRBJ2-2; D is possibly TRBD2 (5 bases). The CDR3 covers 15 residues. CDR1 is MDHEN, CDR2 SYDVKM, per germline. Between the trimmed V and J ends, which lost 7 bases and 1 base, there was a span of 13 bases. In nucleotides, the CDR3 is TGTGCCAGCACCAGTCGGGGAAAGAACACCGGGGAGCTGTTTTTT. Protein sequence: CASTSRGKNTGELFF.

The chain recombines TRBV14 with TRBJ2-5, with TRBD1 matching 8 bases. In germline, CDR1 is SGHDN, CDR2 FVKESK. This CDR3 comprises 18 residues. V was pared by 3 bases and J by 1 base, with 13 bases of the junction left unmatched. The CDR3 nucleotides read TGTGCCAGCAGCCAGTATCTCCGGACAGGGTCGGTCCAAGAGACCCAGTACTTC. Protein product: CASSQYLRTGSVQETQYF.

This sequence joins TRBV29-1 and TRBJ1-1; D might be TRBD1 (6 bases). Germline lookup yields CDR1 SQVTM and CDR2 ANQGSEA. The ends were cut back, 7 bases at V and 0 bases at J, with 18 bases in the middle. CDR3 length equals 15 residues. CDR3 region: CSAHRGARMNTEAFF. The CDR3, as DNA: TGCAGCGCGCATCGGGGGGCGAGGATGAACACTGAAGCTTTCTTT. The full variable domain, with the rest looked up from reference TRBV29-1 and TRBJ1-1, is SAVISQKPSRDICQRGTSLTIQCQVDSQVTMMFWYRQQPGQSLTLIATANQGSEATYESGFVIDKFPISRPNLTFSTLTVSNMSPEDSSIYLCSAHRGARMNTEAFFGQGTRLTVV.